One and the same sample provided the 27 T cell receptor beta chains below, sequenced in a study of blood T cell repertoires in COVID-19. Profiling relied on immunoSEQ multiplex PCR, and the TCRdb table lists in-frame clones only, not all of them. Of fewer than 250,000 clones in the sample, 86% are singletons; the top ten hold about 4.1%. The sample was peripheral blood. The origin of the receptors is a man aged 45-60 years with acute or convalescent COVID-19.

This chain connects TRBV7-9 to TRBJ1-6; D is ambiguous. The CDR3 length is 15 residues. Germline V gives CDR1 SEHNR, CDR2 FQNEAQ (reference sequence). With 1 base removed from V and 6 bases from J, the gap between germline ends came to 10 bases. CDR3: CASSLDGISNSPLHF. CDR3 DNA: TGTGCCAGCAGCTTAGACGGGATAAGTAATTCACCCCTCCACTTT. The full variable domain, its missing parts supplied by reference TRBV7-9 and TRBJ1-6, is DTGVSQNPRHKITKRGQNVTFRCDPISEHNRLYWYRQTLGQGPEFLTYFQNEAQLEKSRLLSDRFSAERPKGSFSTLEIQRTEQGDSAMYLCASSLDGISNSPLHFGNGTRLTVT.

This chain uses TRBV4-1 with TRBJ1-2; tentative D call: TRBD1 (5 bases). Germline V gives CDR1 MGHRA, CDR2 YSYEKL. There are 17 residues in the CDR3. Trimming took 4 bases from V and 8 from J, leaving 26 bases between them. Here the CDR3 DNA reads TGCGCCAGCAGCCGCCAGGGAGGCCTAGAAGAGTATTCGGGCTACACCTTC. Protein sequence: CASSRQGGLEEYSGYTF.

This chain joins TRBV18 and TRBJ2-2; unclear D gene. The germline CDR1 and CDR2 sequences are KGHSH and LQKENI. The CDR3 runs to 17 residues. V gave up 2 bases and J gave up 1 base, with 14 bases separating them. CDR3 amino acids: CASSPKIQSRNTGELFF. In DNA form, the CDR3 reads TGTGCCAGCTCACCAAAAATTCAATCGCGGAACACCGGGGAGCTGTTTTTT.

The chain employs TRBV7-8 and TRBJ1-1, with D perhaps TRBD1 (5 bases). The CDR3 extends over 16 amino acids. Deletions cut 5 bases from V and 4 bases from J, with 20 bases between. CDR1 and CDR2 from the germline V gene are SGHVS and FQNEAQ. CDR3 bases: TGTGCCAGCAGCAAGATAGGAGGGGCGGCCACCACTGAAGCTTTCTTT. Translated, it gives CASSKIGGAATTEAFF.

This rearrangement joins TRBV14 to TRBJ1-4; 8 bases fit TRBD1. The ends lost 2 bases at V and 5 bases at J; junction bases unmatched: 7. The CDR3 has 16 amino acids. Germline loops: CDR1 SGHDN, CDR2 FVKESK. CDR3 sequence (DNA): TGTGCCAGCAGCCAAAAGTGGGACAGGATAAATGAAAAACTGTTTTTT. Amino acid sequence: CASSQKWDRINEKLFF.

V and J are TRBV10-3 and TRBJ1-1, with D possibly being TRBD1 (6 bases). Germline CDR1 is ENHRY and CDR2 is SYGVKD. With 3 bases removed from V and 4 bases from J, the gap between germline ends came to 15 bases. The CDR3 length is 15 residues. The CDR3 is CAISDRGYPSTEAFF. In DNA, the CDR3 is TGTGCCATCAGTGACAGGGGTTACCCGAGCACTGAAGCTTTCTTT.

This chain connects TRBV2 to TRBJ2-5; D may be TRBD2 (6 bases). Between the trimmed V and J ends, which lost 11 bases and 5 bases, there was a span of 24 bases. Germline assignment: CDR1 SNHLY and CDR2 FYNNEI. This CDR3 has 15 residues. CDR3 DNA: TGTGCCTGCAACTCTAATGGCGGGGCCGGGGAGACCCAGTACTTC. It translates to CACNSNGGAGETQYF.

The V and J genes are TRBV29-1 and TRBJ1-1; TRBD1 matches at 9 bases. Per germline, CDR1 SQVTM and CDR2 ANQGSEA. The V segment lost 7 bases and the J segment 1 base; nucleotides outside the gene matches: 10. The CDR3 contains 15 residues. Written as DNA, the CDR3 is TGCAGCGGGGGGGTGGACAGGGGACCGAACACTGAAGCTTTCTTT. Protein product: CSGGVDRGPNTEAFF.

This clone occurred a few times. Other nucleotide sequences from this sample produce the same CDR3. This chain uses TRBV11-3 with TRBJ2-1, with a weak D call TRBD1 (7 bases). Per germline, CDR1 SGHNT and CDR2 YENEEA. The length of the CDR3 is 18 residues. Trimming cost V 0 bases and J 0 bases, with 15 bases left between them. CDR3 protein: CASSLDQGGSSSYNEQFF. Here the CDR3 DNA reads TGTGCCAGCAGCTTAGATCAGGGGGGATCCAGCTCCTACAATGAGCAGTTCTTC.

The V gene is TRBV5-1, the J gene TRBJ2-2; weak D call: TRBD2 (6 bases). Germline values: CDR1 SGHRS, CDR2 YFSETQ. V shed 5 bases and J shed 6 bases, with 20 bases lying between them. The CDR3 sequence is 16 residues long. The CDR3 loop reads CASRLIPGGGSGELFF. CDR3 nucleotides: TGCGCCAGCAGACTTATACCCGGTGGAGGGTCCGGGGAGCTGTTTTTT. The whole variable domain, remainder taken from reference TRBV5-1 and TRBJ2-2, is KAGVTQTPRYLIKTRGQQVTLSCSPISGHRSVSWYQQTPGQGLQFLFEYFSETQRNKGNFPGRFSGRQFSNSRSEMNVSTLELGDSALYLCASRLIPGGGSGELFFGEGSRLTVL.

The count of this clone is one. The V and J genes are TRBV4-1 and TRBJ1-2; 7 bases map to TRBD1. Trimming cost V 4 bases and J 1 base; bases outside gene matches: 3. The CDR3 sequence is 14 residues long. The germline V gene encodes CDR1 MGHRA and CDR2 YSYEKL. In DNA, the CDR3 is TGCGCCAGCAGCCGTGACAGGGATAACTATGGCTACACCTTC. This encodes CASSRDRDNYGYTF.

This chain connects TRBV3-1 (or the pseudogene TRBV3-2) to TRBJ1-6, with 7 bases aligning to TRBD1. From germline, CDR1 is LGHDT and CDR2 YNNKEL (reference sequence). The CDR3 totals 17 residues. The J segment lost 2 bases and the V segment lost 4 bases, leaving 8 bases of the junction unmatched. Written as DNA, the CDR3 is TGTGCCAGCAGCCGCCTAGGGGGCGCCGCCTATAATTCACCCCTCCACTTT. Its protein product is CASSRLGGAAYNSPLHF.

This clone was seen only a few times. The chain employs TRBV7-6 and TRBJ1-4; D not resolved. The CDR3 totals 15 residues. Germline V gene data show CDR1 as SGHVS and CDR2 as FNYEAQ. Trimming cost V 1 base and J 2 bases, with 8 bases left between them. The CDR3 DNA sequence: TGTGCCAGCAGCTTAGATATAGCTACTAATGAAAAACTGTTTTTT. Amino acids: CASSLDIATNEKLFF.

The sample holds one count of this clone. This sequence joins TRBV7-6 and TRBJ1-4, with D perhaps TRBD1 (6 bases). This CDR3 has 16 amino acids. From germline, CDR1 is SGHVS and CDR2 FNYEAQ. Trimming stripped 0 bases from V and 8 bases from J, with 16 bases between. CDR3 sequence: CASSLARGRGGEKLFF. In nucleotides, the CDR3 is TGTGCCAGCAGCTTAGCGCGAGGCAGGGGAGGGGAAAAACTGTTTTTT.

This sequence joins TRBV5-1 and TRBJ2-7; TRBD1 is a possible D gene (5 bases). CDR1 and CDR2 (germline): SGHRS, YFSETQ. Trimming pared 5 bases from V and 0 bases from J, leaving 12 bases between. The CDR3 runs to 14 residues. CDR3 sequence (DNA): TGCGCCAGCAGAAATCCAGGGAACTCCTACGAGCAGTACTTC. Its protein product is CASRNPGNSYEQYF.

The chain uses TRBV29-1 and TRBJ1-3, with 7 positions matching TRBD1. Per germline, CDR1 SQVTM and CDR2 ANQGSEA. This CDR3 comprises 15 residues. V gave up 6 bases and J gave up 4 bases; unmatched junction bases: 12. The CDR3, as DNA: TGCAGCGTCACCGAAGACAGGGCGAGAGGAAACACCATATATTTT. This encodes CSVTEDRARGNTIYF.

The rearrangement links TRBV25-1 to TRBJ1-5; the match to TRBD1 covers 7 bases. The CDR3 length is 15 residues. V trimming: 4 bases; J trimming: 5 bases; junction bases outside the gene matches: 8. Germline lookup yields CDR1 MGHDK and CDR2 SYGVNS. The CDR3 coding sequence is TGTGCCAGCAGTGCCTCCGGGACAGCCTATCAGCCCCAGCATTTT. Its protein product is CASSASGTAYQPQHF.

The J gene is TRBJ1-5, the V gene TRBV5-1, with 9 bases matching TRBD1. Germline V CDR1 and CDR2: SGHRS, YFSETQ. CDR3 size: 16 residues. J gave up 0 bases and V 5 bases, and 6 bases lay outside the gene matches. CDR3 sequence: CASSAGTGNSNQPQHF. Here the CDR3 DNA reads TGCGCCAGCAGTGCCGGGACAGGGAATAGCAATCAGCCCCAGCATTTT.

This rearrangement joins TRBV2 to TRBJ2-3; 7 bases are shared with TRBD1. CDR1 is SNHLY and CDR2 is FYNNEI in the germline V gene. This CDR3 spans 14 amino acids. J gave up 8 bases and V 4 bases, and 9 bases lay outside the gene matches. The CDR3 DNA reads TGTGCCAGCAGTGTTGTAGAGGGGGCAGGTACGCAGTATTTT. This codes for CASSVVEGAGTQYF.

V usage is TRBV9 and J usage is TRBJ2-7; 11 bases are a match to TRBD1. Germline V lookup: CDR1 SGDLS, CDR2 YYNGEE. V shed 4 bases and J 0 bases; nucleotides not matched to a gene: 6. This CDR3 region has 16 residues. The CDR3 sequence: CASSLTGTGGSYEQYF. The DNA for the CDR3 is TGTGCCAGCAGCCTAACTGGGACAGGGGGCTCCTACGAGCAGTACTTC. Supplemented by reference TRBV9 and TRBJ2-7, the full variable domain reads DSGVTQTPKHLITATGQRVTLRCSPRSGDLSVYWYQQSLDQGLQFLIQYYNGEERAKGNILERFSAQQFPDLHSELNLSSLELGDSALYFCASSLTGTGGSYEQYFGPGTRLTVT.

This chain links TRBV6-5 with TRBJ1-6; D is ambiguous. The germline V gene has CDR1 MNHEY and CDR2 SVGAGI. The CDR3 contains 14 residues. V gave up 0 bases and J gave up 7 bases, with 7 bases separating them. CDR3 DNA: TGTGCCAGCAGTTACTCGCGAGGAAATTCACCCCTCCACTTT. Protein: CASSYSRGNSPLHF.

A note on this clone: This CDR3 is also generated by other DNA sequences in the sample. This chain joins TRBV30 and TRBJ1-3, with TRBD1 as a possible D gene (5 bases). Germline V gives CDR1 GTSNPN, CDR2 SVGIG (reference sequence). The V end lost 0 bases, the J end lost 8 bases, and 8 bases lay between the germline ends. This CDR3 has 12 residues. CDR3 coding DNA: TGTGCCTGGAGTGTAGGAGGGGACACCATATATTTT. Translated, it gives CAWSVGGDTIYF.

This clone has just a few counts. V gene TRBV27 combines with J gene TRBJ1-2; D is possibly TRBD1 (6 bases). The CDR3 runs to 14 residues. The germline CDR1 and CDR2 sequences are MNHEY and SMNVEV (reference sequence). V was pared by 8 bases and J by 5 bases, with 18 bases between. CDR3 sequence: CASRPGGWEYGYTF. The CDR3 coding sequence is TGTGCCAGCCGTCCGGGGGGCTGGGAATATGGCTACACCTTC.

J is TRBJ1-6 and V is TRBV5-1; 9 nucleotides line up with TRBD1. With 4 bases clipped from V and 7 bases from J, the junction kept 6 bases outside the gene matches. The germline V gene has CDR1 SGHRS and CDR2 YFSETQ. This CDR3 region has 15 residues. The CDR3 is CASSLQGTGNSPLHF. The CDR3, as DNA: TGCGCCAGCAGCCTCCAAGGGACAGGGAATTCACCCCTCCACTTT.

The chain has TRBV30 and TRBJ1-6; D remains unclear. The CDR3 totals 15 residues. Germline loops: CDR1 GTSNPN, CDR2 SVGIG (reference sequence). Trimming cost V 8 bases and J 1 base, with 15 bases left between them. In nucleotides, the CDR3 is TGTGCCGGCAGAGGGTCGGTTTCCTATAATTCACCCCTCCACTTT. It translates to CAGRGSVSYNSPLHF.

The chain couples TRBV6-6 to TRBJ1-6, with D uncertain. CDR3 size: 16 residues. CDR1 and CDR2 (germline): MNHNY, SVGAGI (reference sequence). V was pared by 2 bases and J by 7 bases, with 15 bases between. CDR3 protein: CASSYGLMAGNSPLHF. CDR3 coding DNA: TGTGCCAGCAGTTACGGCCTAATGGCAGGAAATTCACCCCTCCACTTT.

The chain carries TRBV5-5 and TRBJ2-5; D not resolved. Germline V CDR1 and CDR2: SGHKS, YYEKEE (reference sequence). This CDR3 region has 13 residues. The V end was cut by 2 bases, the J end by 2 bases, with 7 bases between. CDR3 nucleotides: TGTGCCAGCAGCTTCCAGGAACAAGAGACCCAGTACTTC. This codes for CASSFQEQETQYF.